Following are 3 T cell receptor beta chains from one sample sequenced in a study of OX40 agonist ivuxolimab in advanced cancers. Profiling relied on immunoSEQ multiplex PCR, and the TCRdb table lists in-frame clones only, not all of them. The sample has about 81,000 clones, more than 85% seen once. The material was CD4+ or CD8+ T cells sorted from blood, obtained in a trial of the OX40 agonist ivuxolimab. The source of these receptors is an adult with an advanced solid tumor such as melanoma, head and neck, liver or kidney cancer.

The V and J genes are TRBV4-3 and TRBJ2-7, with 7 bases lining up with TRBD2. J was trimmed by 2 bases and V by 2 bases; bases with no gene match: 6. The germline V gene has CDR1 LGHNA and CDR2 YSLEER. The CDR3 runs 15 residues. CDR3 DNA sequence: TGCGCCAGCAGCCAAATAGCGGGTTCCCCCTACGAGCAGTACTTC. Translating it yields CASSQIAGSPYEQYF.

V gene TRBV27 combines with J gene TRBJ2-5; D is uncertain. V was cut by 3 bases and J by 5 bases, with 10 bases left in between. The CDR3 is made up of 13 amino acids. The V gene's germline CDR1 is MNHEY and CDR2 SMNVEV (reference sequence). In nucleotides, the CDR3 is TGTGCCAGCAGTTTTGGCACGATGGAGACCCAGTACTTC. This translates into CASSFGTMETQYF.

The gene calls are TRBV4-1 and TRBJ2-5; 8 positions agree with TRBD1. Germline trimming cut 3 bases from V and 4 bases from J; bases unmatched to any gene: 10. The CDR3 loop spans 16 amino acids. Germline assignment: CDR1 MGHRA and CDR2 YSYEKL. This chain's CDR3 is CASSHRTGGTLETQYF. CDR3 DNA: TGCGCCAGCAGCCACCGAACAGGGGGAACTTTAGAGACCCAGTACTTC.